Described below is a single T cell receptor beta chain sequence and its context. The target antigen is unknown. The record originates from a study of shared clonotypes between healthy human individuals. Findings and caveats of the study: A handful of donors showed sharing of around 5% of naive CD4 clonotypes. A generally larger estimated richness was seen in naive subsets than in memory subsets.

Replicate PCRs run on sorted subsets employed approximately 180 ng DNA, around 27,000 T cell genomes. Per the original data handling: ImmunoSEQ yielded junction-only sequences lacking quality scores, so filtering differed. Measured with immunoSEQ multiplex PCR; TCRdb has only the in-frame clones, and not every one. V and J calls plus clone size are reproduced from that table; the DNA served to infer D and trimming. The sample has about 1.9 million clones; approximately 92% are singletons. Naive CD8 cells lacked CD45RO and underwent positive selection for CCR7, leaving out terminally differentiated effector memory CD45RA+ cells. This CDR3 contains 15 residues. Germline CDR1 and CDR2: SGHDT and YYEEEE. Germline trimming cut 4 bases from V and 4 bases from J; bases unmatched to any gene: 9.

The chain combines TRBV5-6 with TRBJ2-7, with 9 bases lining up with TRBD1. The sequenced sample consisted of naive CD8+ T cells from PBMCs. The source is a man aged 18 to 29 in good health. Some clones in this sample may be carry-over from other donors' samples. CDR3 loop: CASSPRQGGNYEQYF. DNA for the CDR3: TGTGCCAGCAGCCCACGACAGGGGGGGAATTACGAGCAGTACTTC.